This T cell receptor beta chain comes out of a study of blood T cells in healthy people across ages. Overall study results and limits: The long-lived group displayed more naive CD4+ cells, plus higher diversity, than the aged donors did.

A note on this clonotype: What it binds is unknown.

CDR3 size: 15 residues. A sample-barcoded 5' primer and a J-beta primer mix were used in a second PCR of about 6 to 12 cycles. A single record per CDR3 protein comes from TCRdb applying MiXCR to the 5' RACE reads. The data show over 500,000 distinct CDR3 sequences, over 25% seen once. The same sample was also studied in work on T cells of mothers and their children. That paper states: Overlap measured in related mother-child pairs was slightly, non-significantly higher than in unrelated pairs.

The source of this sequence is a boy aged 2 to 10 in good health. The sequencing input was blood. The rearrangement links TRBV21-1 to TRBJ2-5; the table names TRBD1, a call not compared with the DNA. TRBV21-1 is a pseudogene locus. The CDR3 DNA reads TGTGCCAGCACGGCCACCCGGCGGGGCCAAGAGACCCAGTACTTC. Residues: CASTATRRGQETQYF.